The entry that follows covers one TCR beta chain sequence. The entry originates in a study of blood T cell repertoires in COVID-19. Study in general: The study drew acute and convalescent COVID-19 samples from the United States, Italy and Spain. PBMCs, B-cell-depleted T cells, or T cells provided the cDNA or gDNA that made up the material.

Original analysis: Scientists estimated how many nucleated cells there were by amplifying reference gene primers. This table comes from immunoSEQ multiplex PCR, and its TCRdb copy is limited to in-frame clones, with some not included. V and J calls plus clone size are reproduced from that table; the DNA served to infer D and trimming. Seen here are some 200,000 clones, more than 75% observed once, and the top ten hold roughly 12%. This CDR3 has 18 residues. Germline V gives CDR1 SGHTA, CDR2 FQGNSA. V lost 1 base, J lost 5 bases, and 8 bases stayed unmatched. The chain recombines TRBV7-2 with TRBJ2-2; 12 bases are a match to TRBD1. The sample taken for sequencing was peripheral blood. This receptor was taken from a human donor in a cohort sampled during active COVID-19. CDR3: CASSLVAGTGGATGELFF. The CDR3 DNA sequence: TGTGCCAGCAGCTTAGTTGCCGGGACAGGGGGCGCGACCGGGGAGCTGTTTTTT.